This TCR beta chain originates from a study of chemoradiotherapy in HPV16-positive cancers. Study background: Candidate HPV-specific clones and shared TCR motifs came from a couple of HPV16-positive patients. Points from the study as a whole: Candidate HPV-specific clones and E7-related TCR motifs grew in tumor during treatment.

As regards this clone: Its antigen remains unknown.

The method was immunoSEQ multiplex PCR; TCRdb's version includes in-frame clones alone and lacks a portion of them. The repertoire consists of around 30,000 clones, with roughly nine tenths occurring once and the leading ten covering 2.5% to 3.5%. The CDR3 is 13 amino acids. Between the trimmed V and J ends, which lost 6 bases and 11 bases, there was a span of 19 bases. Germline loops: CDR1 LNHDA, CDR2 SQIVND (reference sequence). The TCR was taken from a human donor with HPV-associated anogenital cancer. V gene TRBV19 combines with J gene TRBJ1-1; maybe TRBD1 (6 bases). The sequenced sample was blood, obtained from a patient who underwent chemoradiotherapy. The CDR3 DNA follows: TGTGCCAGTAGCGTACCGACGACAGGATCGGCTTTCTTT. Protein product: CASSVPTTGSAFF.